These 22 T cell receptor beta chains share one sample of origin, sequenced in a study of T cell responses to AZD1222 COVID-19 vaccine. Data came from immunoSEQ multiplex PCR; TCRdb stores just in-frame clones and leaves some out. The table shows more than 85,000 clones, with roughly 93% occurring only once. The input for sequencing was peripheral blood, taken 28 days after the second AZD1222 dose. These receptors were taken from an adult who received the AZD1222 COVID-19 vaccine.

This clone was detected once. The rearrangement joins TRBV12-3 or TRBV12-4 to TRBJ1-5; no reliable D call. This CDR3 is built from 12 residues. V was pared by 6 bases and J by 5 bases, with 8 bases between. The chain's CDR3 is CASSLNYQPQHF. In nucleotides, the CDR3 is TGTGCCAGCAGCCTCAACTATCAGCCCCAGCATTTT.

The chain uses TRBV5-4 and TRBJ2-1; D might be TRBD1 (6 bases). Germline loops: CDR1 SGHNT, CDR2 YYREEE (reference sequence). The CDR3 is made up of 14 amino acids. Trimming stripped 5 bases from V and 0 bases from J, with 9 bases between. CDR3 sequence: CASRTGSSYNEQFF. In DNA, the CDR3 is TGTGCCAGCAGGACAGGTAGCTCCTACAATGAGCAGTTCTTC.

The V and J genes are TRBV10-3 and TRBJ1-1; perhaps TRBD1 as D (5 bases). CDR3 length: 16 residues. Per the germline V gene, CDR1 is ENHRY and CDR2 is SYGVKD. With 2 bases removed from V and 5 bases from J, the gap between germline ends came to 18 bases. The DNA of the CDR3 is TGTGCCATCAGTGAGCCGGAGGGACGGCCGAAAACTGAAGCTTTCTTT. It encodes CAISEPEGRPKTEAFF.

CDR3 in amino acids: CASSANFNTGELFF. The DNA of the CDR3 is TGTGCCAGCAGCGCCAACTTCAACACCGGGGAGCTGTTTTTT. The chain employs TRBV11-2 and TRBJ2-2, with D unresolved. The CDR3 covers 14 residues. V was trimmed by 5 bases and J by 2 bases, leaving 9 bases between them. From germline, CDR1 is SGHAT and CDR2 FQNNGV.

This clone was detected once. This chain links TRBV7-2 with TRBJ1-6; no clear D gene. Germline CDR1 and CDR2: SGHTA and FQGNSA. The CDR3 is 14 residues long. V shed 3 bases and J shed 7 bases, with 10 bases lying between them. CDR3 residues: CASSFGRLNSPLHF. The CDR3 bases are TGTGCCAGCAGCTTTGGGCGGCTAAATTCACCCCTCCACTTT.

The DNA for the CDR3 is TGTGCCAGCAGATGGACAGGGGAGGAAAAACTGTTTTTT. Translating it yields CASRWTGEEKLFF. The V and J genes are TRBV7-9 and TRBJ1-4; 9 nucleotides line up with TRBD1. The germline V gene has CDR1 SEHNR and CDR2 FQNEAQ (reference sequence). The CDR3 has 13 amino acids. The trim removed 6 bases at V and 8 bases at J, leaving 4 bases unmatched.

The rearrangement uses TRBV19 and TRBJ2-1; D tentatively reads TRBD1 or TRBD2 (7 bases each). V lost 5 bases and J 3 bases, leaving 14 bases between the germline ends. The CDR3 extends over 15 amino acids. Germline CDR1 LNHDA, CDR2 SQIVND (reference sequence). DNA for the CDR3: TGTGCCAGTAGTCAGCGGGACAGCGACTACAATGAGCAGTTCTTC. Translation: CASSQRDSDYNEQFF.

This chain connects TRBV2 to TRBJ2-1, with D possibly being TRBD1 (5 bases). Germline CDR1 is SNHLY and CDR2 is FYNNEI. The V end lost 6 bases, the J end lost 4 bases, and 16 bases lay between the germline ends. The CDR3 length is 15 residues. The CDR3 spells CASRGGQGVYNEQFF. The CDR3 nucleotides read TGTGCCAGCAGGGGTGGGCAAGGGGTATACAATGAGCAGTTCTTC.

CDR3 sequence reads: CSGMQGAREVDTQYF. In DNA form, the CDR3 reads TGCAGCGGAATGCAGGGGGCGAGGGAAGTAGATACGCAGTATTTT. V is TRBV29-1 and J is TRBJ2-3; 8 bases are a match to TRBD1. The germline V gene encodes CDR1 SQVTM and CDR2 ANQGSEA. The CDR3 spans 15 residues. The V segment lost 7 bases and the J segment 5 bases; nucleotides outside the gene matches: 14.

This clone was counted a single time. The chain couples TRBV7-2 to TRBJ1-2; D is undetermined. The CDR3 contains 13 residues. The germline CDR1 and CDR2 sequences are SGHTA and FQGNSA. Trimming shortened V by 1 base and J by 4 bases, and 7 bases separated the two germline ends. CDR3 region: CASSLDPSYGYTF. Here the CDR3 DNA reads TGTGCCAGCAGCTTAGATCCCTCCTATGGCTACACCTTC.

The chain links TRBV7-8 to TRBJ2-3; D remains ambiguous. V lost 1 base to trimming and J lost 0 bases, with 14 bases between them. The germline CDR1 and CDR2 sequences are SGHVS and FQNEAQ. There are 17 residues in the CDR3. CDR3 bases: TGTGCCAGCAGCTTAGTAGCACAGTCCTCTAGCACAGATACGCAGTATTTT. It codes for CASSLVAQSSSTDTQYF.

V gene TRBV5-4 combines with J gene TRBJ2-7; D perhaps matches TRBD1 (7 bases). CDR1 SGHNT and CDR2 YYREEE come from the germline V gene (reference sequence). The CDR3 spans 17 residues. V was clipped by 3 bases and J by 5 bases, with 24 bases between them. CDR3 sequence: CASSWGNSRRGRHEQYF. The CDR3 coding sequence is TGTGCCAGCAGCTGGGGGAATAGCCGCAGGGGGAGGCACGAGCAGTACTTC.

The gene calls are TRBV3-1 (or the pseudogene TRBV3-2) and TRBJ1-3; D gene ambiguous. The CDR3 is 16 residues long. Deletions cut 4 bases from V and 4 bases from J, with 17 bases between. The germline gives CDR1 LGHDT, CDR2 YNNKEL (reference sequence). This CDR3 reads CASSPNEGGGGNTIYF. The CDR3 nucleotides read TGTGCCAGCAGCCCCAACGAAGGTGGAGGGGGAAACACCATATATTTT.

The CDR3 sequence is CASSLTGGWRTEAFF. The CDR3 region has the DNA TGTGCCAGCAGCTTGACAGGGGGTTGGCGGACTGAAGCTTTCTTT. This sequence joins TRBV7-9 and TRBJ1-1; 9 bases line up with TRBD1. V lost 3 bases, J lost 5 bases, and 7 bases stayed unmatched. CDR1 is SEHNR and CDR2 is FQNEAQ in the germline V gene (reference sequence). The CDR3 is 15 residues long.

The V call is TRBV29-1, the J call TRBJ2-5; D possibly corresponds to TRBD2 (5 bases). Trimming cost V 5 bases and J 2 bases, with 12 bases left between them. Germline V gives CDR1 SQVTM, CDR2 ANQGSEA. This CDR3 spans 13 amino acids. The CDR3 is CSVHQRQQETQYF. CDR3 nucleotide sequence: TGCAGCGTTCACCAGCGGCAGCAAGAGACCCAGTACTTC. Variable domain in full (rest from reference TRBV29-1 and TRBJ2-5): SAVISQKPSRDICQRGTSLTIQCQVDSQVTMMFWYRQQPGQSLTLIATANQGSEATYESGFVIDKFPISRPNLTFSTLTVSNMSPEDSSIYLCSVHQRQQETQYFGPGTRLLVL.

With respect to this clone: The junction departs from the called germline gene at one end, perhaps through a read error. This chain connects TRBV5-3 to TRBJ2-7; TRBD2 aligns across 8 bases. TRBV5-3 is known as an ORF, though its function is uncertain. This CDR3 is 12 amino acids long. The CDR3 nucleotides read TGTGCCAGAAGCCCGGGGGCGGGGGGCCCCTTCTTC. Translated, it gives CARSPGAGGPFF.

The chain has TRBV6-6 and TRBJ2-7; 14 positions match TRBD2. Looked up from germline, CDR1 is MNHNY and CDR2 is SVGAGI (reference sequence). With 5 bases clipped from V and 1 base from J, the junction kept 16 bases outside the gene matches. The CDR3 is 20 amino acids. The CDR3 is CASSRKSGTSGSGKSYEQYF. CDR3 in DNA: TGTGCCAGCAGTCGAAAGTCCGGGACTAGCGGGAGCGGGAAATCCTACGAGCAGTACTTC.

V and J are TRBV19 and TRBJ2-7; TRBD2 matches 7 bases. Germline V gene lookup returns CDR1 LNHDA and CDR2 SQIVND (reference sequence). This CDR3 region has 16 residues. V lost 5 bases to trimming and J lost 3 bases; unmatched junction nucleotides: 13. In DNA, the CDR3 is TGTGCCAGTAGTTCCCGTCAGGCTAGCGGTAACTACGAGCAGTACTTC. Translating gives CASSSRQASGNYEQYF. Using reference TRBV19 and TRBJ2-7 for the parts outside the CDR3, the full variable domain is DGGITQSPKYLFRKEGQNVTLSCEQNLNHDAMYWYRQDPGQGLRLIYYSQIVNDFQKGDIAEGYSVSREKKESFPLTVTSAQKNPTAFYLCASSSRQASGNYEQYFGPGTRLTVT.

This chain links TRBV7-2 with TRBJ1-5; 8 nucleotides match TRBD1. CDR3 size: 16 residues. V gave up 5 bases and J gave up 3 bases; unmatched junction bases: 9. The germline V gene has CDR1 SGHTA and CDR2 FQGNSA. The CDR3 is CASSNSGQGDNQPQHF. The DNA for the CDR3 is TGTGCCAGCAGCAATAGTGGACAGGGCGACAATCAGCCCCAGCATTTT.

The chain carries TRBV6-4 and TRBJ2-3, with D unresolved. Germline assignment: CDR1 MRHNA and CDR2 SNTAGT. The ends were cut back, 4 bases at V and 5 bases at J, with 4 bases in the middle. The CDR3 contains 11 residues. DNA of the CDR3: TGTGCCAGCAGTGGGGGAGATACGCAGTATTTT. Amino acids: CASSGGDTQYF.

This chain joins TRBV5-1 and TRBJ1-2; 8 bases match TRBD1. After removal of 6 bases from V and 3 bases from J, the junction contained 13 bases not matched to a gene. The length of the CDR3 is 16 residues. From germline, CDR1 is SGHRS and CDR2 YFSETQ. Here the CDR3 reads CASTFKDRGGDYGYTF. CDR3 in DNA: TGCGCCAGCACCTTCAAAGACAGGGGTGGAGACTATGGCTACACCTTC.

The chain carries TRBV28 and TRBJ2-7, with 15 bases identical to TRBD2. The V gene's germline CDR1 is MDHEN and CDR2 SYDVKM. This CDR3 comprises 15 residues. Trimming removed 4 bases from V and 6 bases from J; junction bases left unmatched: 4. The CDR3 nucleotides are TGTGCCAGCAGTTCGGGACTAGCGGGGGGTGGCGAGCAGTACTTC. It specifies CASSSGLAGGGEQYF.